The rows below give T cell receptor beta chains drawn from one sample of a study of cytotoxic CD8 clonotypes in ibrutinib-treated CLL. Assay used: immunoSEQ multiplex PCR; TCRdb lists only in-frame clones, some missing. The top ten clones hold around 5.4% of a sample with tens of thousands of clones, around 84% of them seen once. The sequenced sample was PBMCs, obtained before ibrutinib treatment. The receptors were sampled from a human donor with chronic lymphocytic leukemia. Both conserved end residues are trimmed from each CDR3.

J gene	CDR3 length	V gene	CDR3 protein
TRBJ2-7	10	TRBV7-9	ASSFEPVEQY
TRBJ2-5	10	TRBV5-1	ASSLEGETQY
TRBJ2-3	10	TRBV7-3	ASSPPADTQY
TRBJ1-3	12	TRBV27	ASSLYQSGNTIY
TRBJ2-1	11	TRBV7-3	ASSQVRDQEQF
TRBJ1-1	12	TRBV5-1	ASSLVEGNTEAF
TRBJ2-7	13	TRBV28	ASSLLQGAAYEQY
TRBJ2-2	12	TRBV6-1	ASKLGTNTGELF
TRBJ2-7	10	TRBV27	ASGAQGLEQY
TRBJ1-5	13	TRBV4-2	ASSQDMGSGRPQH
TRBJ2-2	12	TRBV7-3	ASSYQRGTGELF
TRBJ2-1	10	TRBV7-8	ASSLVLNEQF
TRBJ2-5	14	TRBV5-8	ASSYGTSGMKETQY
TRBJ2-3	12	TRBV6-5	ASSTRGVTDTQY
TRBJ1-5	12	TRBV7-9	ASSHSNSNQPQH
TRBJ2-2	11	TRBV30	AWSPRVPGELF
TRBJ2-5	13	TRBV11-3	ATSMTGPLVETQY